This T cell receptor (beta chain) was sequenced during a study of Ad26.COV2.S vaccination and SARS-CoV-2 variants. Across the study: In the study, Ad26.COV2.S was injected intramuscularly once, or twice 56 days apart.

V lost 1 base and J lost 1, with 16 bases in between. This CDR3 comprises 17 residues. CDR1 is SGHDN, CDR2 FVKESK, per germline. Study-level findings and limits: Vaccinees showed greater spike-specific TCR breadth than placebo recipients.

Assay used: immunoSEQ multiplex PCR; TCRdb lists only in-frame clones, some missing. The sample holds about 350,000 clones, around 89% seen once. Noted treatment: approximately 18 received Ad26.COV2.S at low or high dose, single or two shots; 5 received placebo; per-sample allocation not given. Sampling was performed 63 days after the first vaccine or placebo injection. At a Boston site, the person donating was an adult of 18-55 years. It was Wuhan-strain SARS-CoV-2 spike that the Ad26 vaccine vector expressed. As to this clone: Its antigen is unidentified.

The chain links TRBV14 to TRBJ1-2; D may be TRBD1 (6 bases). The clonotype comes from a person between 18 and 65 years old who received the Ad26.COV2.S COVID-19 vaccine or a placebo. The material was peripheral blood, obtained in a trial of Ad26.COV2.S vaccine versus placebo. The DNA for the CDR3 is TGTGCCAGCAGCCAAGTCACTCGGGACACCCTTAACTATGGCTACACCTTC. Encoded protein: CASSQVTRDTLNYGYTF.